Listed below are T cell receptor beta chains from one sample, sequenced in a study of a mutant IDH1 vaccine in newly diagnosed glioma. Sequencing was performed with immunoSEQ multiplex PCR; in TCRdb, only in-frame clones are kept and a portion is missing. This sample has about 72,000 clones, with about 87% found just once. Their antigens are not known. Sequences were derived from PBMCs, sampled from a glioma patient whose treatment included an IDH1 peptide vaccine. These receptors were taken from a man between 18 and 35 years old with glioma. The CDR3 runs from the conserved cysteine through the conserved F or W.

>TRBV7-9|17
CASSSSEYDRVNQPQHF
>TRBV7-2|12
CASSQDSYEQYF
>TRBV19|16
CASSRQGRGMGDGYTF
>TRBV7-9|14
CASSRAGKGNTIYF
>TRBV11-3|12
CASSTASGSQYF
>TRBV4-1|16
CASSQLLTPTVGELFF
>TRBV19|14
CARKRDRSTYEQYF
>TRBV4-1|13
CASSQEGRYGYTF
>TRBV7-6|15
CASSRTGTGVEPQHF
>TRBV5-6|16
CASSFNNRVRTGELFF